The 30 T cell receptor beta chains presented below share a single source sample, sequenced in a study of beta chain features in type 1 diabetes. Investigators reverse transcribed all isolated RNA, so they sequenced expressed TCRB transcripts. Profiling relied on immunoSEQ multiplex PCR, and the TCRdb table lists in-frame clones only, not all of them. The sample lists nearly 250,000 clones, around an eighth occurring once. The sample was naive CD4+ T cells from blood. The source is a woman in her thirties or forties in good health.

This clone has a handful of counts. CDR3 nucleotides: TGTGCCAGCAGTGGACCGGCCGGCGGGTCCTATAATTCACCCCTCCACTTT. This encodes CASSGPAGGSYNSPLHF. The chain couples TRBV27 to TRBJ1-6; D call uncertain. Trimming pared 5 bases from V and 1 base from J, leaving 15 bases between. Germline-derived CDR1 and CDR2 are MNHEY and SMNVEV (reference sequence). CDR3 size: 17 residues.

This clone has only a few counts. The V call is TRBV5-1, the J call TRBJ2-7; TRBD2 matches 8 bases. The V gene's germline CDR1 is SGHRS and CDR2 YFSETQ. J was trimmed by 3 bases and V by 1 base; bases with no gene match: 6. CDR3 length: 15 residues. The CDR3 is CASSLLGGGFYEQYF. The CDR3 nucleotides read TGCGCCAGCAGCTTGTTAGGCGGGGGGTTCTACGAGCAGTACTTC.

This clone was detected a few times. The chain links TRBV4-1 to TRBJ1-5; 8 bases match TRBD1. The CDR3 runs to 18 residues. The V segment lost 4 bases and the J segment 3 bases; nucleotides outside the gene matches: 14. Germline CDR1 MGHRA, CDR2 YSYEKL. The CDR3 region is CASSLGTGAGGLNQPQHF. As DNA, the CDR3 is TGCGCCAGCAGCCTCGGGACAGGTGCCGGGGGCCTCAATCAGCCCCAGCATTTT.

The chain links TRBV2 to TRBJ2-3; TRBD1 agrees at 8 bases. This CDR3 comprises 15 residues. The germline V gene encodes CDR1 SNHLY and CDR2 FYNNEI. V lost 10 bases to trimming and J lost 1 base; unmatched junction nucleotides: 10. The CDR3 loop is CANPGQGTGTDTQYF. For the CDR3, the DNA is TGTGCCAACCCAGGACAGGGTACGGGCACAGATACGCAGTATTTT. Looking up the rest from reference TRBV2 and TRBJ2-3 gives the full variable domain: EPEVTQTPSHQVTQMGQEVILRCVPISNHLYFYWYRQILGQKVEFLVSFYNNEISEKSEIFDDQFSVERPDGSNFTLKIRSTKLEDSAMYFCANPGQGTGTDTQYFGPGTRLTVL.

The rearrangement joins TRBV7-9 to TRBJ2-5; 7 nucleotides line up with TRBD1. The CDR3 has 13 amino acids. Germline CDR1 is SEHNR and CDR2 is FQNEAQ (reference sequence). V dropped 3 bases and J dropped 5; count of bases not matched to a gene: 3. Here the CDR3 reads CASSFGQEETQYF. The CDR3 region has the DNA TGTGCCAGCAGCTTTGGACAGGAGGAGACCCAGTACTTC.

This clone has more than one count but fewer than ten. V usage is TRBV7-2 and J usage is TRBJ2-2; possibly TRBD1 for D (6 bases). The CDR3 spans 16 residues. Germline CDR1 and CDR2: SGHTA and FQGNSA. V was shortened by 3 bases and J by 1 base, with 12 bases between the two germline ends. The CDR3 sequence: CASSLGQGRNTGELFF. The CDR3 nucleotides read TGTGCCAGCAGCTTGGGTCAGGGGCGGAACACCGGGGAGCTGTTTTTT. Based on the CDR3 plus reference TRBV7-2 and TRBJ2-2, the full variable domain is GAGVSQSPSNKVTEKGKDVELRCDPISGHTALYWYRQSLGQGLEFLIYFQGNSAPDKSGLPSDRFSAERTGGSVSTLTIQRTQQEDSAVYLCASSLGQGRNTGELFFGEGSRLTVL.

The chain joins TRBV5-4 to TRBJ1-2, with 9 bases identical to TRBD1. The germline V gene encodes CDR1 SGHNT and CDR2 YYREEE (reference sequence). The trim removed 0 bases at V and 1 base at J, leaving 10 bases unmatched. The CDR3 length is 18 residues. This CDR3 is CASSLAKGTGPFNYGYTF. CDR3 DNA: TGTGCCAGCAGCTTGGCGAAGGGGACAGGGCCCTTTAACTATGGCTACACCTTC.

The table lists this clone with a few counts. The chain links TRBV18 to TRBJ1-5, with unresolved D. The CDR3 is 14 residues long. Germline CDR1 KGHSH, CDR2 LQKENI. V was trimmed by 3 bases and J by 3 bases, leaving 9 bases between them. The CDR3 DNA reads TGTGCCAGCTCACCTACGGTTGTCAATCAGCCCCAGCATTTT. Amino acid sequence: CASSPTVVNQPQHF.

The chain recombines TRBV7-9 with TRBJ1-2; D ambiguous. The CDR3 is 13 amino acids. CDR1 SEHNR and CDR2 FQNEAQ come from the germline V gene (reference sequence). V lost 1 base, J lost 5 bases, and 8 bases lay in between. This CDR3 reads CASSLDAAYGYTF. In DNA, the CDR3 is TGTGCCAGCAGCTTAGATGCGGCATATGGCTACACCTTC.

This rearrangement joins TRBV7-9 to TRBJ2-2; the D gene is possibly TRBD2 (5 bases). The CDR3 has 13 amino acids. CDR1 is SEHNR and CDR2 is FQNEAQ in the germline V gene (reference sequence). Deletions cut 5 bases from V and 7 bases from J, with 11 bases between. The CDR3 region has the DNA TGTGCCAGCAGCCCCGTCGGGAACGGGGAGCTGTTTTTT. Translated, it gives CASSPVGNGELFF.

This clone has a handful of counts. This chain connects TRBV27 to TRBJ2-1; no clear D. V was shortened by 6 bases and J by 5 bases, with 20 bases between the two germline ends. This CDR3 has 16 amino acids. The V gene's germline CDR1 is MNHEY and CDR2 SMNVEV (reference sequence). CDR3 protein: CASSKQMRSYNNEQFF. The CDR3 DNA sequence: TGTGCCAGCAGCAAGCAAATGAGGTCATATAACAATGAGCAGTTCTTC.

This chain connects TRBV25-1 to TRBJ2-3; no definite D call. The CDR3 contains 11 residues. CDR1 MGHDK and CDR2 SYGVNS come from the germline V gene. The ends were cut back, 2 bases at V and 8 bases at J, with 5 bases in the middle. The chain's CDR3 is CASSELGTQYF. CDR3 nucleotide sequence: TGTGCCAGCAGTGAACTAGGTACGCAGTATTTT.

The rearrangement uses TRBV5-1 and TRBJ2-5; 9 bases match TRBD1. Germline loops: CDR1 SGHRS, CDR2 YFSETQ. The CDR3 covers 14 residues. V dropped 1 base and J dropped 5; count of bases not matched to a gene: 3. The CDR3 coding sequence is TGCGCCAGCAGCTTGACAGGGGGCTTGGAGACCCAGTACTTC. The encoded protein is CASSLTGGLETQYF.

The DNA for the CDR3 is TGTGCCAGCTCACCACTCCCCCCCCGGGACAGGGGGCACAATGAGCAGTTCTTC. It translates to CASSPLPPRDRGHNEQFF. V gene TRBV18 combines with J gene TRBJ2-1; 12 bases match TRBD1. The CDR3 runs 18 residues. The V gene end was trimmed by 1 base and the J gene end by 5 bases; junction bases not matched to a gene: 9. From germline, CDR1 is KGHSH and CDR2 LQKENI.

This clone was counted a few times. V usage is TRBV11-2 and J usage is TRBJ1-3; D is perhaps TRBD1 (5 bases). With 0 bases removed from V and 1 base from J, the gap between germline ends came to 10 bases. The CDR3 is made up of 16 amino acids. The germline V gene encodes CDR1 SGHAT and CDR2 FQNNGV. DNA for the CDR3: TGTGCCAGCAGCTTAGATCAGGGAAATTCTGGAAACACCATATATTTT. Protein product: CASSLDQGNSGNTIYF.

There are a few counts of this clone. The sample carries other DNA sequences with the same CDR3. The chain recombines TRBV29-1 with TRBJ1-1; TRBD1 is a possible D gene (6 bases). Germline V lookup: CDR1 SQVTM, CDR2 ANQGSEA. V shed 3 bases and J shed 1 base, with 9 bases lying between them. The CDR3 sequence is 13 residues long. The CDR3 bases are TGCAGCGTTGAGGGACAACCGAACACTGAAGCTTTCTTT. It is translated as CSVEGQPNTEAFF. Using reference TRBV29-1 and TRBJ1-1 for the parts outside the CDR3, the full variable domain is SAVISQKPSRDICQRGTSLTIQCQVDSQVTMMFWYRQQPGQSLTLIATANQGSEATYESGFVIDKFPISRPNLTFSTLTVSNMSPEDSSIYLCSVEGQPNTEAFFGQGTRLTVV.

This clone has just a few counts. V is TRBV2 and J is TRBJ2-5; TRBD2 might be the D (5 bases). The germline V gene has CDR1 SNHLY and CDR2 FYNNEI. Between the trimmed V and J ends, which lost 3 bases and 11 bases, there was a span of 13 bases. The CDR3 is 12 residues long. The CDR3 spells CASSDRIWEQYF. In DNA form, the CDR3 reads TGTGCCAGCAGTGACCGGATTTGGGAGCAGTACTTC.

This chain uses TRBV6-5 with TRBJ2-5, with D unclear. CDR1 MNHEY and CDR2 SVGAGI come from the germline V gene. V was cut by 0 bases and J by 5 bases, with 10 bases left in between. There are 14 residues in the CDR3. CDR3 sequence reads: CASSYSLVRETQYF. As DNA, the CDR3 is TGTGCCAGCAGTTACTCGCTAGTGCGGGAGACCCAGTACTTC.

This clone was counted only a few times. V is TRBV19 and J is TRBJ2-3, with TRBD1 matching over 8 bases. This CDR3 is 16 amino acids long. V shed 3 bases, J shed 2 bases, and the junction held 7 bases outside the gene matches. Germline lookup yields CDR1 LNHDA and CDR2 SQIVND (reference sequence). The CDR3 nucleotides read TGTGCCAGTAGTATCCCCACAGGGGGGTCCACAGATACGCAGTATTTT. This gives the protein CASSIPTGGSTDTQYF. Complete variable domain (other parts from reference TRBV19 and TRBJ2-3): DGGITQSPKYLFRKEGQNVTLSCEQNLNHDAMYWYRQDPGQGLRLIYYSQIVNDFQKGDIAEGYSVSREKKESFPLTVTSAQKNPTAFYLCASSIPTGGSTDTQYFGPGTRLTVL.

This clone was counted only a few times. The genes are TRBV29-1 and TRBJ2-5, with 13 bases aligning to TRBD2. The CDR3 spans 15 residues. The germline V gene encodes CDR1 SQVTM and CDR2 ANQGSEA. V lost 7 bases, J lost 2 bases, and 7 bases stayed unmatched. The CDR3 coding sequence is TGCAGCGGGGGGACTAGCGGGGCCACGCAAGAGACCCAGTACTTC. This gives the protein CSGGTSGATQETQYF.

This clone has just a few counts. V gene TRBV7-2 combines with J gene TRBJ2-7; 9 bases map to TRBD1. The CDR3 extends over 16 amino acids. Germline-derived CDR1 and CDR2 are SGHTA and FQGNSA. Trimming took 1 base from V and 0 from J; bases not matched to a gene: 4. The CDR3 reads CASSLVGQGSSYEQYF. The CDR3 DNA is TGTGCCAGCAGCTTAGTAGGACAGGGGAGCTCCTACGAGCAGTACTTC.

This clone was picked up a small number of times. The chain links TRBV9 to TRBJ2-2; D may be TRBD1 (6 bases). This CDR3 is 17 amino acids long. Trimming left V 3 bases short and J 1 base short, with 16 bases between. Germline CDR1 reads SGDLS; CDR2 reads YYNGEE. The CDR3 DNA is TGTGCCAGCAGCGGTAGAACCGGGACAATGAACACCGGGGAGCTGTTTTTT. Translation gives CASSGRTGTMNTGELFF.

J is TRBJ1-1 and V is TRBV4-2; TRBD1 matches 8 bases. Germline CDR1 reads LGHNA; CDR2 reads YNFKEQ. This CDR3 region has 15 residues. Trimming removed 1 base from V and 6 bases from J; junction bases left unmatched: 7. In DNA, the CDR3 is TGTGCCAGCAGCCAAGGGTCCGCAGGGGGCTCTGAAGCTTTCTTT. Residues: CASSQGSAGGSEAFF.

This clone has only one observation. The chain links TRBV18 to TRBJ1-1; 8 positions match TRBD1. Germline V gene data show CDR1 as KGHSH and CDR2 as LQKENI. With 3 bases clipped from V and 1 base from J, the junction kept 4 bases outside the gene matches. The CDR3 runs to 15 residues. The CDR3 reads CASSPLTGGNTEAFF. In DNA, the CDR3 is TGTGCCAGCTCACCTTTAACAGGGGGGAACACTGAAGCTTTCTTT.

The chain combines TRBV6-1 with TRBJ1-5, with D possibly TRBD1 on 5 matching bases. The CDR3 consists of 17 residues. The germline gives CDR1 MNHNS, CDR2 SASEGT. V was shortened by 4 bases and J by 5 bases, with 21 bases between the two germline ends. CDR3 sequence: CASSAAGRANLDQPQHF. The CDR3 nucleotides are TGTGCCAGCAGTGCGGCGGGACGGGCCAATCTTGATCAGCCCCAGCATTTT.

This clone has a handful of counts. The chain recombines TRBV2 with TRBJ1-4; 8 bases line up with TRBD1. Losses at the gene ends were 11 bases for V and 1 base for J; bases not matched to a gene: 6. The V gene's germline CDR1 is SNHLY and CDR2 FYNNEI. The CDR3 consists of 14 residues. CDR3 DNA: TGTGCCGGTCGCGACAGGGGAACTAATGAAAAACTGTTTTTT. Its translation: CAGRDRGTNEKLFF.

There are a few counts of this clone. This chain connects TRBV7-2 to TRBJ2-1; 10 bases are shared with TRBD2. CDR1 is SGHTA, CDR2 FQGNSA, per germline. This CDR3 comprises 18 residues. With 5 bases clipped from V and 2 bases from J, the junction kept 12 bases outside the gene matches. The CDR3 DNA sequence: TGTGCCAGCAGCGTACAAAGCGGGGGGGCCTTCGCCTACAATGAGCAGTTCTTC. It is translated as CASSVQSGGAFAYNEQFF.

This clone has a handful of counts. The rearrangement links TRBV7-9 to TRBJ2-3, with D possibly matching TRBD1 (6 bases). V lost 5 bases and J lost 2, with 17 bases in between. Germline values: CDR1 SEHNR, CDR2 FQNEAQ (reference sequence). The CDR3 sequence is 16 residues long. The CDR3 bases are TGTGCCAGCAGCATACTAACCGGGACAACCACAGATACGCAGTATTTT. The encoded protein is CASSILTGTTTDTQYF.

This clone was counted between two and nine times. This chain uses TRBV7-2 with TRBJ2-3; 7 nucleotides agree with TRBD2. Per the germline V gene, CDR1 is SGHTA and CDR2 is FQGNSA. J gave up 9 bases and V 7 bases, and 10 bases lay outside the gene matches. The CDR3 totals 13 residues. The DNA of the CDR3 is TGTGCCAGCACCGAACAAAGACTAGCCACGCAGTATTTT. It yields the protein CASTEQRLATQYF.

This chain links TRBV2 with TRBJ2-5, with 13 positions matching TRBD2. V lost 6 bases, J lost 3 bases, and 10 bases stayed unmatched. This CDR3 has 17 amino acids. Germline V lookup: CDR1 SNHLY, CDR2 FYNNEI. The CDR3 bases are TGTGCCAGCAGCCGAATAGTGACTAGCGGGGGGAAAGAGACCCAGTACTTC. Its protein product is CASSRIVTSGGKETQYF.